The present T cell receptor beta chain was sequenced within a study of shared clonotypes between healthy human individuals. Clones were sequenced by immunoSEQ multiplex PCR, and TCRdb holds only the in-frame ones, with some missing. This repertoire shows fewer than 1.8 million clones, around 98.5% found once; its top ten account for 0.3% to 0.45%. The CDR3 is 14 residues long. V was shortened by 2 bases and J by 5 bases, with 11 bases between the two germline ends. The germline CDR1 and CDR2 sequences are SGHTA and FQGTGA. This sequence joins TRBV7-3 and TRBJ2-3; maybe TRBD1 (5 bases). Material: naive CD4+ T cells sorted from blood. Subset described: CD45RA+ positively selected. The receptor was isolated from a man aged 25 to 40 in good health. The chain's CDR3 is CASSLLGLRDTQYF. CDR3 DNA sequence: TGTGCCAGCAGCTTACTGGGGCTTCGAGATACGCAGTATTTT.